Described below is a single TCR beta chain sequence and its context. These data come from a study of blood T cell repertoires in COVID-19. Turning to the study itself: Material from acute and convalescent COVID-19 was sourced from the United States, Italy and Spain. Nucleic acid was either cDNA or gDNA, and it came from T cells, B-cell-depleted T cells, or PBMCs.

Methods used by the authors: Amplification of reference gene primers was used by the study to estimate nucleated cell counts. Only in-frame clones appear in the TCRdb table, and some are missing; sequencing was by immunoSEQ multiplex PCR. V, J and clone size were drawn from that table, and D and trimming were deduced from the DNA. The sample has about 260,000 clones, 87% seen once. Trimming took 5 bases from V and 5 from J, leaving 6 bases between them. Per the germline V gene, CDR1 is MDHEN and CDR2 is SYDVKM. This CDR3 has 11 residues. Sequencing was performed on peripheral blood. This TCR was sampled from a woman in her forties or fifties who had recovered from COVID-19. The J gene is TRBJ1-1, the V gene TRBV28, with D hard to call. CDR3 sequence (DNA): TGTGCCAGCAGTATGAGAACTGAAGCTTTCTTT. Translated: CASSMRTEAFF.